This entry features one T cell receptor (beta chain) sequence. This sample was taken from a study of shared clonotypes between healthy human individuals. At a deep level, the assay was run. The method was immunoSEQ multiplex PCR; TCRdb's version includes in-frame clones alone and lacks a portion of them. The sample consists of about 2.4 million clones, approximately 94% of them appearing once. The donor population consisted of healthy HIV-negative adults with no recent acute infections or vaccinations. The CDR3 loop spans 13 amino acids. Looked up from germline, CDR1 is MNHNS and CDR2 is SASEGT. Trimming took off 5 bases at V and 0 bases at J, with 5 bases between the two ends.

The V call is TRBV6-1, the J call TRBJ1-5; D is ambiguous. The sequenced sample was naive CD4+ T cells from PBMCs. Documented subset: CD45RA+ positively selected. This receptor was obtained from a man between 18 and 35 years old in good health. Some clones in this sample may be carry-over from other donors' samples. This chain's CDR3 is CASSKGSNQPQHF. In DNA form, the CDR3 reads TGTGCCAGCAGTAAAGGTAGCAATCAGCCCCAGCATTTT.